The 17 T cell receptor beta chains in this list originate from one sample, sequenced in a study of blood T cell repertoires in COVID-19. TCRdb's copy holds only in-frame clones and misses some; the assay was immunoSEQ multiplex PCR. The table records over 300,000 clones, 80% to 90% of them present only once. Sequencing used PBMCs or T cells enriched from blood (not recorded which). These receptors came from a woman younger than 35 who had recovered from COVID-19.

This clone was seen just once. The V gene is TRBV9, the J gene TRBJ2-7; 10 nucleotides match TRBD1. The CDR3 covers 16 residues. Trimming took 2 bases from V and 5 from J; bases not matched to a gene: 10. From germline, CDR1 is SGDLS and CDR2 YYNGEE. This chain's CDR3 is CASSVQRTGGINEQYF. For the CDR3, the DNA is TGTGCCAGCAGCGTGCAGCGGACAGGGGGAATCAACGAGCAGTACTTC.

The genes are TRBV25-1 and TRBJ2-7; 9 bases align to TRBD1. CDR3 length: 14 amino acids. In germline, CDR1 is MGHDK, CDR2 SYGVNS. V was clipped by 2 bases and J by 3 bases; unmatched bases: 2. This CDR3 reads CASSEGDRVYEQYF. In DNA form, the CDR3 reads TGTGCCAGCAGTGAAGGGGACAGGGTCTACGAGCAGTACTTC.

This clone has just a few counts. V is TRBV27 and J is TRBJ1-5, with 7 positions matching TRBD1. Trimming at V came to 10 bases and at J to 1 base, leaving 7 bases not matched to a gene. The CDR3 is made up of 14 amino acids. Germline V gives CDR1 MNHEY, CDR2 SMNVEV (reference sequence). CDR3 nucleotide sequence: TGTGCCACCCGACAGGGAGTGAGCAATCAGCCCCAGCATTTT. Translation: CATRQGVSNQPQHF.

The CDR3 here is CASSGGTGLLRTYEQYF. In DNA form, the CDR3 reads TGTGCCAGCAGTGGAGGGACAGGGTTATTAAGAACCTACGAGCAGTACTTC. The rearrangement uses TRBV2 and TRBJ2-7; 9 bases map to TRBD1. The ends lost 4 bases at V and 2 bases at J; junction bases unmatched: 12. Germline CDR1 SNHLY, CDR2 FYNNEI. The CDR3 is made up of 17 amino acids.

This clone was detected once. The chain joins TRBV6-5 to TRBJ1-2; D is ambiguous. V was trimmed by 2 bases and J by 4 bases, leaving 5 bases between them. The CDR3 length is 12 residues. Germline lookup yields CDR1 MNHEY and CDR2 SVGAGI. Written as DNA, the CDR3 is TGTGCCAGCAGTTACGGCCCCTATGGCTACACCTTC. It yields the protein CASSYGPYGYTF.

CDR3 amino acids: CASSPRDRLNTEAFF. CDR3 nucleotide sequence: TGTGCCAGCAGCCCAAGGGACAGGTTGAACACTGAAGCTTTCTTT. The rearrangement uses TRBV7-9 and TRBJ1-1; 8 bases map to TRBD1. Germline V gene lookup returns CDR1 SEHNR and CDR2 FQNEAQ (reference sequence). This CDR3 is built from 15 residues. V shed 5 bases, J shed 0 bases, and the junction held 5 bases outside the gene matches.

The genes are TRBV6-5 and TRBJ2-7; D perhaps matches TRBD1 (5 bases). The CDR3 loop spans 15 amino acids. Germline V CDR1 and CDR2: MNHEY, SVGAGI. V was trimmed by 0 bases and J by 0 bases, leaving 9 bases between them. Here the CDR3 DNA reads TGTGCCAGCAGTTACTCGGGGCGTCTCTCCTACGAGCAGTACTTC. Translated, it gives CASSYSGRLSYEQYF.

The chain combines TRBV5-1 with TRBJ2-2; TRBD1 might be the D (6 bases). This CDR3 comprises 15 residues. CDR1 is SGHRS, CDR2 YFSETQ, per germline. Between the trimmed V and J ends, which lost 7 bases and 2 bases, there was a span of 15 bases. CDR3 coding DNA: TGCGCCAGCTACCGGGACATCGCCAACACCGGGGAGCTGTTTTTT. Its translation: CASYRDIANTGELFF.

This chain joins TRBV28 and TRBJ2-7, with D perhaps TRBD2 (6 bases). V gave up 5 bases and J gave up 4 bases, with 24 bases separating them. The germline gives CDR1 MDHEN, CDR2 SYDVKM. The CDR3 length is 17 residues. CDR3 sequence: CASSHPLRVGGPYEQYF. The DNA of the CDR3 is TGTGCCAGCAGTCACCCCCTCCGGGTGGGGGGACCATACGAGCAGTACTTC.

This chain links TRBV13 with TRBJ2-3; 9 nucleotides align to TRBD2. The CDR3 is 16 amino acids. J was trimmed by 1 base and V by 5 bases; bases with no gene match: 7. Per germline, CDR1 PRHDT and CDR2 FYEKMQ (reference sequence). The CDR3 nucleotides read TGTGCCAGCAGCCTGAAGCTAGCGGGGCGCACAGATACGCAGTATTTT. Its translation: CASSLKLAGRTDTQYF.

The chain has TRBV6-5 and TRBJ1-3; 9 bases are a match to TRBD1. The germline V gene has CDR1 MNHEY and CDR2 SVGAGI. The CDR3 runs 15 residues. V lost 2 bases, J lost 2 bases, and 1 base stayed unmatched. The CDR3 sequence is CASSYTGGAGNTIYF. Written as DNA, the CDR3 is TGTGCCAGCAGTTACACAGGGGGCGCTGGAAACACCATATATTTT.

The gene calls are TRBV3-1 (or the pseudogene TRBV3-2) and TRBJ1-2; TRBD1 might be the D (6 bases). The V end was cut by 3 bases, the J end by 3 bases, with 11 bases between. Germline lookup yields CDR1 LGHDT and CDR2 YNNKEL (reference sequence). The CDR3 is 14 amino acids. DNA of the CDR3: TGTGCCAGCAGCCATGATCAGGGGTACTATGGCTACACCTTC. Translating gives CASSHDQGYYGYTF.

The gene calls are TRBV28 and TRBJ1-2; D ambiguous. The germline V gene has CDR1 MDHEN and CDR2 SYDVKM. Trimming cost V 3 bases and J 0 bases, with 5 bases left between them. This CDR3 is built from 13 residues. CDR3 DNA sequence: TGTGCCAGCAGTTTGAGGGCTAACTATGGCTACACCTTC. This gives the protein CASSLRANYGYTF.

The chain has TRBV7-9 and TRBJ1-2; 7 nucleotides agree with TRBD1. V was clipped by 5 bases and J by 7 bases; unmatched bases: 7. Looked up from germline, CDR1 is SEHNR and CDR2 is FQNEAQ (reference sequence). This CDR3 is built from 13 residues. For the CDR3, the DNA is TGTGCCAGCAGCCCACAGGGGATGGGTGGCTACACCTTC. Protein product: CASSPQGMGGYTF.

The rearrangement joins TRBV2 to TRBJ2-1; 8 nucleotides align to TRBD2. V trimming: 7 bases; J trimming: 0 bases; junction bases outside the gene matches: 5. The CDR3 has 15 amino acids. Germline V gene lookup returns CDR1 SNHLY and CDR2 FYNNEI. The CDR3 DNA reads as TGTGCCAGCAAACGCGGGGGGCGCTCCTACAATGAGCAGTTCTTC. Translating it yields CASKRGGRSYNEQFF.

In its sample, this clone was seen a few times. The J gene is TRBJ2-7, the V gene TRBV11-3; possible D gene TRBD2, 6 bases. CDR3 length: 14 amino acids. V was pared by 1 base and J by 4 bases, with 11 bases between. CDR1 and CDR2 from the germline V gene are SGHNT and YENEEA. The CDR3 region has the DNA TGTGCCAGCAGCTTAGCGGGCGGGGAATACGAGCAGTACTTC. Its protein is CASSLAGGEYEQYF.

This clone came up a few times. Other DNA sequences from this sample encode an identical CDR3 as well. This sequence joins TRBV18 and TRBJ1-1, with 10 nucleotides matching TRBD1. The V gene end was trimmed by 3 bases and the J gene end by 1 base; junction bases not matched to a gene: 5. CDR1 KGHSH and CDR2 LQKENI come from the germline V gene. The CDR3 has 16 residues. CDR3 sequence: CASSPRDRGSNTEAFF. The CDR3 DNA sequence: TGTGCCAGCTCACCGCGGGACAGGGGATCGAACACTGAAGCTTTCTTT.